This T cell receptor beta chain was sequenced for a study of T-cell memory formation after mild COVID-19. Study information: Across donors, TCR clusters were largely donor specific.

Study-wide points: Contracting CD4+ clones lay largely in CM and EM, with CD8+ ones residing in EMRA. Certain responding clones were present in pre-infection memory, suggesting participation of cross-reactive memory.

Details on this clonotype: Its antigen is unidentified.

TCRdb called the 5' RACE reads again in MiXCR, with one record for every CDR3 protein. The table has about 100,000 distinct CDR3 sequences, around 10% seen once. The clonotype originates from a man aged 18 to 30 who had mild COVID-19 (a few samples of this study predate the infection). Cell type and time point are not known. Sequenced material: PBMCs or a T cell subset sorted from them (not recorded which).

The CDR3: CASSLAGTGFNEQFF. CDR3 in DNA: TGTGCCAGCAGCTTAGCCGGGACAGGGTTCAATGAGCAGTTCTTC. The chain has TRBV13 and TRBJ2-1; 9 bases line up with TRBD1. Germline V gene lookup returns CDR1 PRHDT and CDR2 FYEKMQ (reference sequence). V lost 1 base and J lost 6; bases outside the gene matches: 4. CDR3 length equals 15 residues.